Listed here is a single T cell receptor beta chain. This specimen belongs to a study of T cells in Graves' hyperthyroidism and ophthalmopathy. There are 12 residues in the CDR3. Trimming cost V 5 bases and J 3 bases, with 6 bases left between them. Looked up from germline, CDR1 is KGHDR and CDR2 is SFDVKD. Clinical symptoms, serum thyroxine and TRAb, thyroid ultrasound and orbital computed tomography were used for the diagnoses. Using RNA transcripts as the source, TCR beta CDR3 regions were amplified. HTBI primers were used for first-round RT-PCR of the TCR CDR3. TCRdb re-called the multiplex PCR reads through MiXCR, storing one row per CDR3 protein. The data hold roughly 500,000 distinct CDR3 sequences, with 40% to 55% observed a single time.

Sequenced material: peripheral blood or thyroid tissue (not recorded which). The source of this sequence is an adult woman with Graves' disease, either hyperthyroidism or ophthalmopathy (not recorded which). This chain joins TRBV24-1 and TRBJ2-5; D unresolved. CDR3 sequence reads: CATSAPEETQYF. CDR3 nucleotides: TGTGCCACCAGTGCCCCGGAAGAGACCCAGTACTTC.